The sequence of this T cell receptor (beta chain) was determined in a study of vaccination effects on CD4 cells after COVID-19. Study-wide context: The median interval between the second dose and post-vaccine sampling was 72 days.

As to this clone: Its cognate antigen is unknown. The junction departs from germline at one end; a sequencing error may be responsible.

CD4+ T cells specific for antigen were expanded with viral peptide pools by the ViraFEST assay before sequencing. Cultured cells yielded isolated CD4+ T cells after approximately nine days. The person acquired a PCR-confirmed SARS-CoV-2 infection between March and December 2020. BNT162b2 vaccine or mRNA-1273 vaccine was given to participants in two doses. It was on days 3 and 7 that half the medium was replaced with IL-2 medium. The CDR3 is made up of 16 amino acids. CDR1 is GTSNPN, CDR2 SVGIG, per germline (reference sequence). Produced via immunoSEQ multiplex PCR; TCRdb's table is partial and in-frame only. The sample yields fewer than 15,000 clones, 73% seen once.

Sample: CD4+ T cells from PBMCs cultured with HCoV-NL63 spike peptides, taken after COVID-19 vaccination. The clonotype originates from a human donor who had a prior SARS-CoV-2 infection. The chain links TRBV30 to TRBJ2-7, with TRBD2 matching over 10 bases. CDR3 in amino acids: CVWSVLAGVHSYEQYF. CDR3 in DNA: TGTGTCTGGAGTGTTCTAGCGGGAGTCCATTCCTACGAGCAGTACTTC.